The clone carrying this TCR beta chain was seen more than once but under ten times. This record comes from a study of blood T cell repertoires in COVID-19. Study context: The United States, Italy and Spain were the sources of the acute and convalescent COVID-19 samples. T cells, B-cell-depleted T cells, or PBMCs supplied cDNA or gDNA.

This table comes from immunoSEQ multiplex PCR, and its TCRdb copy is limited to in-frame clones, with some not included. The repertoire has some 370,000 clones, around 87% of them found once; the top ten carry 6.5% to 7%. There are 15 residues in the CDR3. CDR1 and CDR2 from the germline V gene are SGHRS and YFSETQ. The V gene end was trimmed by 4 bases and the J gene end by 2 bases; junction bases not matched to a gene: 4. This TCR came from a man aged 18 to 29 with active or convalescent COVID-19. V gene TRBV5-1 combines with J gene TRBJ2-7, with 12 positions matching TRBD2. The sample comprised peripheral blood. CDR3 sequence reads: CASSILAGGPYEQYF. CDR3 nucleotides: TGCGCCAGCAGCATCCTAGCGGGAGGGCCCTACGAGCAGTACTTC.